This T cell receptor (beta chain) was found in a study of cytotoxic CD8 clonotypes in ibrutinib-treated CLL. Findings and caveats of the study: Clonality was higher at baseline than in age-matched healthy donors and tracked circulating CD8+ T-cell counts.

Repertoires were generated with immunoSEQ multiplex PCR, while TCRdb's copy carries only in-frame clones and drops some. The table shows around 330,000 clones, with about 64% occurring only once. Comment on this clone: Its specificity is not known.

Between the trimmed V and J ends, which lost 1 base and 8 bases, there was a span of 14 bases. The germline V gene encodes CDR1 SEHNR and CDR2 FQNEAQ (reference sequence). The CDR3 loop spans 14 amino acids. The specimen was PBMCs, collected after 36 months of ibrutinib treatment. The chain has TRBV7-9 and TRBJ1-2; D possibly corresponds to TRBD1 (6 bases). This TCR was recovered from a human donor with chronic lymphocytic leukemia. The CDR3 spells CASSLVIQGNGYTF. Written as DNA, the CDR3 is TGTGCCAGCAGCTTAGTCATACAGGGTAACGGCTACACCTTC.